This TCR beta chain stems from a study of T cells expressing NK-cell markers. After re-calling the 5' RACE reads, TCRdb lists one entry per CDR3 protein, DNA absent. This table lists approximately 380,000 distinct CDR3 sequences. Germline-derived CDR1 and CDR2 are SGHNT and YYREEE (reference sequence). The CDR3 length is 16 residues. The chain links TRBV5-4 to TRBJ2-3; the D gene TCRdb calls, TRBD2, cannot be checked with no DNA. The clonotype was recovered from a man between 18 and 69 years old in good health. Sequencing was carried out using blood T cells: a sorted CD56 or NKG2C T cell subset, CD4+ or CD8+ T cells, or bulk PBMC T cells (not recorded which). CDR3 residues: CASSRRVAGGSDTQYF. Drawing the rest from reference TRBV5-4 and TRBJ2-3, the complete variable domain is ETGVTQSPTHLIKTRGQQVTLRCSSQSGHNTVSWYQQALGQGPQFIFQYYREEENGRGNFPPRFSGLQFPNYSSELNVNALELDDSALYLCASSRRVAGGSDTQYFGPGTRLTVL.